This paragraph reports one TCR delta chain. Only a few counts were recorded for this clone. Its antigen is not yet known. This likely came from a read error, as a far larger clone is one base away. Other nucleotide sequences in the sample specify the same CDR3. The record originates from a study of γδ T cells in repeated Plasmodium falciparum infection (dated by TCRdb to the early 2020s). Regarding the complete study: The natural-infection arm enrolled Malian children exposed to intense seasonal malaria transmission, compared against age and gender matched Australian children. Malian gammadelta TCR repertoires were analysed cross-sectionally during no-transmission periods and were analysed longitudinally across acute febrile malaria episodes. Samples from controlled-infection subjects were taken at baseline, right before selected infections, and 21 days after each infection. Five malaria-naive U.S. adults underwent four controlled human malaria infections by bites from P. falciparum NF54-infected Anopheles stephensi mosquitoes over about 630 days. The study examined how repeated Plasmodium falciparum infection shapes the human gammadelta T cell repertoire, using natural infection in Mali and controlled human malaria infection. General conclusions and limits of the study: The controlled-infection cohort was small, limiting analysis of inter-individual variability in gammadelta T cell responses. Generalizability was limited because the Malian cohort was drawn from a small rural village of predominantly one ethnic group.

Libraries were made using multiplex PCR. TCRdb lists the instrument as Illumina MiSeq. From each sorted gammadelta T cell sample, both TCR gamma (TRG) and TCR delta (TRD) chains were sequenced. On the study's bioinformatics: The repertoire analyses drew on clonotype tree plots, the accumulated frequency of the top 20 clonotypes, and diversity index (DI) and D75 metrics. Public reads were reanalyzed in TCRdb with CATT, and rows carrying the same DNA were merged afterwards. These V and J calls rely on TCRdb rather than the paper's analysis. In this sample the table shows 93,000 or so delta-chain clones, 0.75% to 1% of which occur a single time. The top ten clones comprise 9% to 10% of the sample. Specimen: gamma-delta T cells from blood. The clonotype comes from a pool of human donors (malaria-infected and uninfected, not separated).

The encoded CDR3 is CALEVSPTGALFNKLIF. The DNA sequence is TGTGCTCTTGAGGTCTCCCCCACTGGGGCGCTATTCAATAAACTCATCTTT. The chain employs TRDV1 and TRDJ1, with 7 middle bases fitting TRDD3. The J gene was missing in TCRdb and was found by matching the end of the DNA to germline. The CDR3, cysteine through phenylalanine, is 17 amino acids long. Only CDR3 DNA remains: 51 bases, in frame from the first base. The germline V gene encodes CDR1 TSWWSYY and CDR2 QGS. Compared with germline, V lacks 7 bases and J lacks 6 bases; bases without a gene match: 20.